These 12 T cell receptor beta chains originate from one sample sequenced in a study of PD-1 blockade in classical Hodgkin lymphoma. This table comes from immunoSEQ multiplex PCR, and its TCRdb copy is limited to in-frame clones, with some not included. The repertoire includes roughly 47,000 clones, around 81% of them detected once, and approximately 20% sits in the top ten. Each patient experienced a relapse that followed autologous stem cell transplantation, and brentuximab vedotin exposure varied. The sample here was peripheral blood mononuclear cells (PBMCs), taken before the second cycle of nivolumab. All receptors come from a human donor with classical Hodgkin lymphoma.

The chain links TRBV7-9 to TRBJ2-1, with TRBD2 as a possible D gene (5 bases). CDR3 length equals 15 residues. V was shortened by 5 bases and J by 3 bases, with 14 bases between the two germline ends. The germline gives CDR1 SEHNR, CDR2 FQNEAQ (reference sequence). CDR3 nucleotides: TGTGCCAGCAGCCGCTCCAGCGCGGGCTACAATGAGCAGTTCTTC. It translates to CASSRSSAGYNEQFF.

The CDR3 DNA is TGCGCCAGCAGCCAACCTCAGAGGGCTGCTGGAAACACCATATATTTT. It codes for CASSQPQRAAGNTIYF. V gene TRBV4-1 combines with J gene TRBJ1-3, with D uncertain. The CDR3 covers 16 residues. CDR1 MGHRA and CDR2 YSYEKL come from the germline V gene. Trimming took off 2 bases at V and 2 bases at J, with 13 bases between the two ends.

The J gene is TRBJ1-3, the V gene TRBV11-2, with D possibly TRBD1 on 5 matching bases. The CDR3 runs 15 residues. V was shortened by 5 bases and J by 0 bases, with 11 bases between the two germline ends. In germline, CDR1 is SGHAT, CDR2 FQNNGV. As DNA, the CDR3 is TGTGCCAGCAGCCCGGGACTGATCTCTGGAAACACCATATATTTT. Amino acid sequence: CASSPGLISGNTIYF.

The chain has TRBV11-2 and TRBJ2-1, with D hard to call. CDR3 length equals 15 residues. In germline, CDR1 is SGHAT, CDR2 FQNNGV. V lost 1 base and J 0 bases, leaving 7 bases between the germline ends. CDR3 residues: CASSLAASSYNEQFF. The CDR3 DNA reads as TGTGCCAGCAGCTTAGCGGCCAGCTCCTACAATGAGCAGTTCTTC.

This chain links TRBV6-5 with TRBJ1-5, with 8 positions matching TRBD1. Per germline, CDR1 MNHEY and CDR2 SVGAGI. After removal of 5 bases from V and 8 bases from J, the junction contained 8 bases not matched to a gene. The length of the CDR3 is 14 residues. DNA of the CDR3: TGTGCCAGCAGTCCCGGGACAGGCCTAGAGCCCCAGCATTTT. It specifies CASSPGTGLEPQHF.

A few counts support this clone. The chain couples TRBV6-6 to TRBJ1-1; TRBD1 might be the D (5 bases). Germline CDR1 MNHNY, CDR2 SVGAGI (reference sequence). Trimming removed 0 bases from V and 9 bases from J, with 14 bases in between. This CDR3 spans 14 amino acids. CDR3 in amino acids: CASSYSRDSYQAFF. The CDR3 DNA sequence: TGTGCCAGCAGTTACTCGCGCGACAGCTATCAAGCTTTCTTT.

CDR3 loop: CASSSGQAFYGYTF. CDR3 nucleotide sequence: TGTGCCAGCAGCTCTGGACAGGCCTTCTATGGCTACACCTTC. The chain combines TRBV28 with TRBJ1-2; 7 bases match TRBD1. V lost 6 bases and J lost 4; bases outside the gene matches: 8. This CDR3 has 14 residues. Germline V lookup: CDR1 MDHEN, CDR2 SYDVKM.

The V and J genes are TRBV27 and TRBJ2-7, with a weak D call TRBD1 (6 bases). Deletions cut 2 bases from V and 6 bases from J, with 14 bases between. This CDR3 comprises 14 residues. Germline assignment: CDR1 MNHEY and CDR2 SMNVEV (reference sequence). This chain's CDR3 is CASSLMGAAGEQYF. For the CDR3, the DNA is TGTGCCAGCAGTTTAATGGGGGCGGCGGGCGAGCAGTACTTC.

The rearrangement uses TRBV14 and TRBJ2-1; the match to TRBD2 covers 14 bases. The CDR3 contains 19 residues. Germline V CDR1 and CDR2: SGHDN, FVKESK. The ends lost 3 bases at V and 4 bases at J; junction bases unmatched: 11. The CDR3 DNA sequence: TGTGCCAGCAGCCACGGGACTAGCGGGAGAGCACCCCTATACAATGAGCAGTTCTTC. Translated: CASSHGTSGRAPLYNEQFF.

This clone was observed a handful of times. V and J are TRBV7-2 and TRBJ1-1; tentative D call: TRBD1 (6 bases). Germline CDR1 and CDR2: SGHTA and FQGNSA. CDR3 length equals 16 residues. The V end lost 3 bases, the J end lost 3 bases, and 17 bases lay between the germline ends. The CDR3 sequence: CASSFIQGEGDTEAFF. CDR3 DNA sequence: TGTGCCAGCAGCTTTATACAGGGAGAGGGGGACACTGAAGCTTTCTTT.

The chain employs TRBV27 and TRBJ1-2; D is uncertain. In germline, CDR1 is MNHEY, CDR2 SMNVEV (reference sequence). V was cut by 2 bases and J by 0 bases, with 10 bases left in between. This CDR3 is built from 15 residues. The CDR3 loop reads CASSLGSASNYGYTF. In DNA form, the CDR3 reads TGTGCCAGCAGTTTAGGGTCAGCTTCTAACTATGGCTACACCTTC.

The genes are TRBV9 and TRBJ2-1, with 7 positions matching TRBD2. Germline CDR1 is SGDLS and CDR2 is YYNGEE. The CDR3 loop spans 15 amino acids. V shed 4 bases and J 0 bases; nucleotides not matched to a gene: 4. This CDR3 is CASSSSGVSYNEQFF. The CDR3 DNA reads TGTGCCAGCAGCTCGAGCGGGGTCTCCTACAATGAGCAGTTCTTC.